This T cell receptor (beta chain) was sequenced during a study of cytomegalovirus exposure and HLA in healthy donors. Whole-study results and caveats: A later analysis found first-cohort TCR clusters tended to co-occur in the 120 or so validation repertoires. Most TCR sequences were uncommon, yet certain public TCRs appeared in many donors. Cytomegalovirus association was assigned to 170 or so TCR beta chains.

The donors were in the roughly 120-subject validation cohort; that cohort was separate from the roughly 660-subject first cohort. Produced via immunoSEQ multiplex PCR; TCRdb's table is partial and in-frame only. Among about 200,000 clones listed, 65% to 90% were seen once. Germline V gene data show CDR1 as DFQATT and CDR2 as SNEGSKA (reference sequence). The CDR3 spans 10 residues. The V end was cut by 6 bases, the J end by 3 bases, with 3 bases between. For this clone: The antigen is unknown. This specimen includes other DNA sequences encoding the same CDR3.

The gene calls are TRBV20-1 and TRBJ2-1; D remains unclear. The sequence was obtained from a woman aged 25 to 39 in good health and CMV-seropositive. The sequencing input was PBMCs. The CDR3 nucleotides are TGCAGTGCCCTCTACAATGAGCAGTTCTTC. Translated: CSALYNEQFF.